This TCR beta chain was sequenced for a study of beta chain features in type 1 diabetes. As for the study in general: Cell yields, age and gender were similar between patients and healthy donors. Study results and limitations: When Type 1 diabetes patients were examined, their TCRB CDR3s proved moderately but significantly shorter in all four CD4+ subsets. Insertions at VDJ junctions were less frequent in type 1 diabetes patients. These patients also deleted more nucleotides at the same junctions.

The CDR3 has 13 residues. V lost 5 bases and J lost 5, with 12 bases in between. Germline CDR1 reads KGHSH; CDR2 reads LQKENI. One heparinised blood draw, averaging about 116 mL, came from each donor. Isolation of CD4+ naive, central memory, regulatory and stem cell-like memory cells was achieved by sorting via CD45RO/CCR7/CD25/CD127/CD95/CD27. The study reverse transcribed the entire isolated RNA, so it sequenced expressed TCRB transcripts. Generated by immunoSEQ multiplex PCR, the TCRdb table keeps only in-frame clones and is missing some. Among about 150,000 clones, 9% to 12% were seen once, and the ten largest hold less than 0.5%. Details on this clone: Its target is unknown.

The sequencing sample was made of central memory CD4+ T cells from blood. The V gene is TRBV18, the J gene TRBJ1-2; possibly TRBD1 for D (5 bases). The sequence was obtained from a man between 25 and 39 years old with type 1 diabetes. The CDR3: CASSSDSLYGYTF. CDR3 bases: TGTGCCAGCTCATCAGACAGCCTATATGGCTACACCTTC.